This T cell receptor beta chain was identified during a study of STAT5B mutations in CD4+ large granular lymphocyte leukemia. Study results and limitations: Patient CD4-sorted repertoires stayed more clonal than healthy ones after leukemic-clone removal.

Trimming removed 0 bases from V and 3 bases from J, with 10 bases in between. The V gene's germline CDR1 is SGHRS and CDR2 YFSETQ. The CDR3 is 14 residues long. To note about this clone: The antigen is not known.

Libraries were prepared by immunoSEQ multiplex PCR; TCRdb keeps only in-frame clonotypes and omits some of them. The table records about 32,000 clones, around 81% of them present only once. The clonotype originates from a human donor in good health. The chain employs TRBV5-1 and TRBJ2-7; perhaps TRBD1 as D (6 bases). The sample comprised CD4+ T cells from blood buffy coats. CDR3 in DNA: TGCGCCAGCAGCTTGGTGGCCAGGGGCTACGAGCAGTACTTC. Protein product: CASSLVARGYEQYF.